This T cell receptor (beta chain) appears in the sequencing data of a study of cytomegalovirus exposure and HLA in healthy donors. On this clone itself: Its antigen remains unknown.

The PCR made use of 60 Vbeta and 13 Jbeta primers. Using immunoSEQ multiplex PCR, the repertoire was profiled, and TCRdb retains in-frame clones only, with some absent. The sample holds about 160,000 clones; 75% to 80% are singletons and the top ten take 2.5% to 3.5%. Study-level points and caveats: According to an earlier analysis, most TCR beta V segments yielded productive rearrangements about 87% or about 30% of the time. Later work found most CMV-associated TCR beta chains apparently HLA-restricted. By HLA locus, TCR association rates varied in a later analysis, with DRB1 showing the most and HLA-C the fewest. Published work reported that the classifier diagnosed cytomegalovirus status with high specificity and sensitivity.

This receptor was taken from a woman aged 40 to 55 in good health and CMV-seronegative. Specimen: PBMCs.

The CDR3 region is CATSRVGRGGTDTQYF. The DNA of the CDR3 is TGTGCCACCAGCAGAGTGGGGCGGGGGGGCACAGATACGCAGTATTTT. The chain uses TRBV15 and TRBJ2-3, with TRBD2 matching 8 bases. Per the germline V gene, CDR1 is LNHNV and CDR2 is YYDKDF (reference sequence). J lost 1 base, V lost 1 base, and 4 bases had no gene match. The CDR3 has 16 amino acids.